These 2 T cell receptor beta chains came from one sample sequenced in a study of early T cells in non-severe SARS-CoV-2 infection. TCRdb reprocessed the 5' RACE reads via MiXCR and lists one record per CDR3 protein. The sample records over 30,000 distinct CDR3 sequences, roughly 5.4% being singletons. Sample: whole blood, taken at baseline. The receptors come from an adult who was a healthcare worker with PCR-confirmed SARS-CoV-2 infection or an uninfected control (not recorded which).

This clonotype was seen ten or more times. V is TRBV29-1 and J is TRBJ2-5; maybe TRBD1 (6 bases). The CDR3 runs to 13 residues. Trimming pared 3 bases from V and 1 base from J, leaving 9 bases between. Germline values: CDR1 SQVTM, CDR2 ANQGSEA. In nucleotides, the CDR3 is TGCAGCGTTGACAGGGGTCGCCAAGAGACCCAGTACTTC. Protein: CSVDRGRQETQYF.

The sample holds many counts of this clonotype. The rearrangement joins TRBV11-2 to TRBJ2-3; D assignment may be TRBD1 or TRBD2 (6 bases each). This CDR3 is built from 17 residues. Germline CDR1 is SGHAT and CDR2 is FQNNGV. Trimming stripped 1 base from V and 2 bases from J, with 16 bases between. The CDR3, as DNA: TGTGCCAGCAGCTTAGTCACGGGGGCTGGGGTCACAGATACGCAGTATTTT. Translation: CASSLVTGAGVTDTQYF.